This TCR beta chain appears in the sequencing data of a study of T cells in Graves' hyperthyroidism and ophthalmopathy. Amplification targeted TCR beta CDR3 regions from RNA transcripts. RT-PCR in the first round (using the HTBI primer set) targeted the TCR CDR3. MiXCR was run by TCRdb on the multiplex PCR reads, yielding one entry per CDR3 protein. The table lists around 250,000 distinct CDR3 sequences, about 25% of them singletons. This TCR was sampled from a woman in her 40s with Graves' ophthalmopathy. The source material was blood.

The CDR3 DNA reads as TGTGCCAGCAGTACGACCGGGACGGGAGAGACCCAGTACTTC. It translates to CASSTTGTGETQYF. The J gene is TRBJ2-5, the V gene TRBV12-3 or TRBV12-4, with D perhaps being TRBD1 or TRBD2 (5 bases each). V was pared by 5 bases and J by 4 bases, with 14 bases between. CDR3 length: 14 amino acids.